Each of the 21 T cell receptor beta chains below was sequenced from the same sample in a study of blood T cell repertoires in COVID-19. Method: immunoSEQ multiplex PCR; TCRdb's copy keeps in-frame clones and lacks some. The sample includes 33,000 or so clones, 90% of them seen just once. Sequenced input: peripheral blood. These receptors all stem from a man between 65 and 85 years old with active or convalescent COVID-19.

The gene calls are TRBV15 and TRBJ1-1, with 8 bases that match TRBD1. CDR1 is LNHNV and CDR2 is YYDKDF in the germline V gene (reference sequence). V shed 4 bases and J 8 bases; nucleotides not matched to a gene: 3. This CDR3 is 12 amino acids long. CDR3 sequence (DNA): TGTGCCACCAGCATCGGACAGGGAGAAGCTTTCTTT. Translating gives CATSIGQGEAFF.

This clone was observed once. The V and J genes are TRBV5-1 and TRBJ2-5, with 7 positions matching TRBD2. J was trimmed by 1 base and V by 4 bases; bases with no gene match: 10. Germline values: CDR1 SGHRS, CDR2 YFSETQ. This CDR3 is 16 amino acids long. The CDR3 spells CASSHSLANVQETQYF. For the CDR3, the DNA is TGCGCCAGCAGCCATTCACTAGCGAACGTCCAAGAGACCCAGTACTTC. Based on the CDR3 plus reference TRBV5-1 and TRBJ2-5, the full variable domain is KAGVTQTPRYLIKTRGQQVTLSCSPISGHRSVSWYQQTPGQGLQFLFEYFSETQRNKGNFPGRFSGRQFSNSRSEMNVSTLELGDSALYLCASSHSLANVQETQYFGPGTRLLVL.

The chain is built from TRBV28 and TRBJ2-4; 8 bases map to TRBD2. The V gene end was trimmed by 1 base and the J gene end by 2 bases; junction bases not matched to a gene: 10. This CDR3 spans 18 amino acids. Germline CDR1 reads MDHEN; CDR2 reads SYDVKM. The CDR3 coding sequence is TGTGCCAGCAGTTTATTTGCTAGCGGGTCCCTAACCAAAAACATTCAGTACTTC. It yields the protein CASSLFASGSLTKNIQYF. Together with reference TRBV28 and TRBJ2-4, the CDR3 gives the full variable domain: DVKVTQSSRYLVKRTGEKVFLECVQDMDHENMFWYRQDPGLGLRLIYFSYDVKMKEKGDIPEGYSVSREKKERFSLILESASTNQTSMYLCASSLFASGSLTKNIQYFGAGTRLSVL.

The chain has TRBV15 and TRBJ2-2; 7 positions match TRBD2. In germline, CDR1 is LNHNV, CDR2 YYDKDF (reference sequence). J lost 10 bases, V lost 0 bases, and 8 bases had no gene match. The CDR3 runs to 15 residues. CDR3 in DNA: TGTGCCACCAGCAGAGATGTAGCGGGTGGCCTGGAGCTGTTTTTT. As protein: CATSRDVAGGLELFF.

The chain combines TRBV29-1 with TRBJ2-5; no reliable D call. Trimming stripped 5 bases from V and 2 bases from J, with 6 bases between. The CDR3 length is 11 residues. CDR1 and CDR2 (germline): SQVTM, ANQGSEA. The CDR3 DNA sequence: TGCAGCGTTAAACAGCAAGAGACCCAGTACTTC. Its translation: CSVKQQETQYF.

This chain links TRBV5-1 with TRBJ2-3; 7 bases are shared with TRBD1. Trimming removed 4 bases from V and 2 bases from J; junction bases left unmatched: 7. In germline, CDR1 is SGHRS, CDR2 YFSETQ. The CDR3 contains 15 residues. The CDR3 region has the DNA TGCGCCAGCAGCACCGGGACAGCGAACACAGATACGCAGTATTTT. Encoded protein: CASSTGTANTDTQYF.

The chain is built from TRBV18 and TRBJ1-6, with D hard to call. From germline, CDR1 is KGHSH and CDR2 LQKENI. With 2 bases removed from V and 8 bases from J, the gap between germline ends came to 7 bases. The CDR3 has 13 residues. The CDR3 region is CASSPTGDSPLHF. DNA for the CDR3: TGTGCCAGCTCACCAACCGGTGATTCACCCCTCCACTTT. The full variable domain, with the rest looked up from reference TRBV18 and TRBJ1-6, is NAGVMQNPRHLVRRRGQEARLRCSPMKGHSHVYWYRQLPEEGLKFMVYLQKENIIDESGMPKERFSAEFPKEGPSILRIQQVVRGDSAAYFCASSPTGDSPLHFGNGTRLTVT.

This chain links TRBV28 with TRBJ2-3; 7 nucleotides align to TRBD1. Trimming removed 4 bases from V and 0 bases from J; junction bases left unmatched: 1. CDR1 MDHEN and CDR2 SYDVKM come from the germline V gene. This CDR3 is built from 14 residues. CDR3 amino acids: CASSSGGSTDTQYF. DNA of the CDR3: TGTGCCAGCAGTTCAGGGGGTAGCACAGATACGCAGTATTTT. Using reference TRBV28 and TRBJ2-3 for the parts outside the CDR3, the full variable domain is DVKVTQSSRYLVKRTGEKVFLECVQDMDHENMFWYRQDPGLGLRLIYFSYDVKMKEKGDIPEGYSVSREKKERFSLILESASTNQTSMYLCASSSGGSTDTQYFGPGTRLTVL.

The chain is built from TRBV18 and TRBJ2-7; D gene uncertain. Per germline, CDR1 KGHSH and CDR2 LQKENI. This CDR3 region has 14 residues. V dropped 3 bases and J dropped 2 bases, with 11 bases sitting between them. The DNA of the CDR3 is TGTGCCAGCTCACCCTGGGCGATTCCCTACGAGCAGTACTTC. Its protein product is CASSPWAIPYEQYF.

This chain's CDR3 is CSVAGTGEWNYGYTF. CDR3 nucleotides: TGCAGCGTTGCCGGGACAGGGGAATGGAACTATGGCTACACCTTC. The chain links TRBV29-1 to TRBJ1-2, with 10 bases matching TRBD1. Germline V gene sequence: CDR1 SQVTM, CDR2 ANQGSEA. The CDR3 length is 15 residues. V trimming: 4 bases; J trimming: 2 bases; junction bases outside the gene matches: 7.

This rearrangement joins TRBV29-1 to TRBJ1-2; 8 nucleotides match TRBD1. V lost 5 bases to trimming and J lost 8 bases; unmatched junction nucleotides: 10. The germline V gene encodes CDR1 SQVTM and CDR2 ANQGSEA. This CDR3 contains 13 residues. CDR3 residues: CSVRVTGVTGYTF. In DNA form, the CDR3 reads TGCAGCGTTCGCGTGACAGGGGTAACGGGCTACACCTTC. Supplemented by reference TRBV29-1 and TRBJ1-2, the full variable domain reads SAVISQKPSRDICQRGTSLTIQCQVDSQVTMMFWYRQQPGQSLTLIATANQGSEATYESGFVIDKFPISRPNLTFSTLTVSNMSPEDSSIYLCSVRVTGVTGYTFGSGTRLTVV.

The V call is TRBV24-1, the J call TRBJ1-5, with D unclear. CDR1 is KGHDR, CDR2 SFDVKD, per germline. V was pared by 4 bases and J by 6 bases, with 15 bases between. This CDR3 comprises 15 residues. The CDR3 loop reads CATSDPAGSGQPQHF. In DNA, the CDR3 is TGTGCCACCAGTGACCCCGCGGGCTCGGGTCAGCCCCAGCATTTT.

This clone showed up just once. The chain carries TRBV29-1 and TRBJ1-2, with D perhaps TRBD1 (5 bases). The CDR3 sequence is 16 residues long. Trimming removed 0 bases at V and 8 bases at J, with 22 bases between. CDR1 is SQVTM and CDR2 is ANQGSEA in the germline V gene. CDR3 sequence (DNA): TGCAGCGTTGAAGATCAGAGGGCAGTCGGGACTGGAGGCTACACCTTC. Translated, it gives CSVEDQRAVGTGGYTF.

The genes are TRBV28 and TRBJ1-6, with 7 bases identical to TRBD1. Looked up from germline, CDR1 is MDHEN and CDR2 is SYDVKM. V trimming: 5 bases; J trimming: 3 bases; junction bases outside the gene matches: 4. This CDR3 contains 15 residues. This CDR3 reads CASSRPGGYNSPLHF. The CDR3 DNA is TGTGCCAGCAGTCGACCAGGGGGCTATAATTCACCCCTCCACTTT.

V is TRBV19 and J is TRBJ1-5; possibly TRBD1 for D (6 bases). Per germline, CDR1 LNHDA and CDR2 SQIVND (reference sequence). The CDR3 contains 15 residues. The V end lost 7 bases, the J end lost 5 bases, and 18 bases lay between the germline ends. CDR3 in amino acids: CASNRGAGYYQPQHF. The CDR3 bases are TGTGCCAGTAACCGGGGGGCCGGGTATTATCAGCCCCAGCATTTT.

This clone was found once. CDR3 region: CASSGSGRDDNYGYTF. CDR3 nucleotides: TGTGCCAGTAGTGGGTCGGGGCGGGATGATAACTATGGCTACACCTTC. This sequence joins TRBV19 and TRBJ1-2; weak D call: TRBD1 (5 bases). Trimming left V 5 bases short and J 1 base short, with 17 bases between. Germline V CDR1 and CDR2: LNHDA, SQIVND (reference sequence). This CDR3 spans 16 amino acids.

The chain carries TRBV27 and TRBJ2-7; 8 nucleotides match TRBD1. The V and J ends lost 8 bases and 2 bases, in that order; junction bases with no gene match: 5. The CDR3 totals 13 residues. Germline CDR1 is MNHEY and CDR2 is SMNVEV (reference sequence). The DNA of the CDR3 is TGTGCCAGCGCGGACAGGGTCCCCTACGAGCAGTACTTC. Protein sequence: CASADRVPYEQYF.

The V and J genes are TRBV28 and TRBJ1-2; 8 bases align to TRBD1. With 3 bases clipped from V and 4 bases from J, the junction kept 7 bases outside the gene matches. The length of the CDR3 is 15 residues. Germline values: CDR1 MDHEN, CDR2 SYDVKM. CDR3 bases: TGTGCCAGCAGTTTGATCAGGGGGCAGAGCTATGGCTACACCTTC. Protein product: CASSLIRGQSYGYTF.

This chain links TRBV19 with TRBJ1-1; D unresolved. The ends were cut back, 6 bases at V and 0 bases at J, with 8 bases in the middle. The CDR3 contains 13 residues. CDR1 LNHDA and CDR2 SQIVND come from the germline V gene (reference sequence). CDR3 coding DNA: TGTGCCAGTAGGATTCAGATGAACACTGAAGCTTTCTTT. Encoded protein: CASRIQMNTEAFF. Supplemented by reference TRBV19 and TRBJ1-1, the full variable domain reads DGGITQSPKYLFRKEGQNVTLSCEQNLNHDAMYWYRQDPGQGLRLIYYSQIVNDFQKGDIAEGYSVSREKKESFPLTVTSAQKNPTAFYLCASRIQMNTEAFFGQGTRLTVV.

V is TRBV2 and J is TRBJ1-1; possible D gene TRBD1, 5 bases. The CDR3 contains 13 residues. Trimming took 8 bases from V and 6 from J, leaving 16 bases between them. Germline assignment: CDR1 SNHLY and CDR2 FYNNEI. The CDR3 here is CASVQTWGAEAFF. DNA of the CDR3: TGTGCCAGCGTACAGACCTGGGGGGCTGAAGCTTTCTTT. The complete variable domain, with remaining parts taken from reference TRBV2 and TRBJ1-1, reads EPEVTQTPSHQVTQMGQEVILRCVPISNHLYFYWYRQILGQKVEFLVSFYNNEISEKSEIFDDQFSVERPDGSNFTLKIRSTKLEDSAMYFCASVQTWGAEAFFGQGTRLTVV.

The chain has TRBV15 and TRBJ1-1; TRBD1 matches 8 bases. V was pared by 1 base and J by 0 bases, with 7 bases of the junction left unmatched. The CDR3 runs to 17 residues. Germline V lookup: CDR1 LNHNV, CDR2 YYDKDF (reference sequence). In nucleotides, the CDR3 is TGTGCCACCAGCAGAGGTACAGGGGGAGGCTTGAACACTGAAGCTTTCTTT. Its protein product is CATSRGTGGGLNTEAFF.